The 26 T cell receptor beta chains presented below share a single source sample, sequenced in a study of identical twins. MiXCR, run by TCRdb on the 5' RACE reads, gives a single entry per CDR3 protein. The profile shows about 730,000 distinct CDR3 sequences, around 20% of them singletons. These data are also associated with another study on T cells expressing NK-cell markers.

Sequenced sample: PBMCs. Source of these receptors: a woman between 18 and 29 years old in good health.

This clonotype has more than one count but fewer than ten. The genes are TRBV29-1 and TRBJ1-2; 7 nucleotides agree with TRBD1. V was clipped by 3 bases and J by 3 bases; unmatched bases: 7. This CDR3 has 14 amino acids. Germline V gives CDR1 SQVTM, CDR2 ANQGSEA. This chain's CDR3 is CSVEGQTADYGYTF. CDR3 bases: TGCAGCGTTGAGGGACAGACGGCGGACTATGGCTACACCTTC.

This clonotype has only a few counts. This chain links TRBV20-1 with TRBJ2-5; no reliable D call. The V end lost 5 bases, the J end lost 4 bases, and 14 bases lay between the germline ends. Germline assignment: CDR1 DFQATT and CDR2 SNEGSKA (reference sequence). This CDR3 spans 13 amino acids. The CDR3 sequence is CSARPPGPETQYF. The CDR3 bases are TGCAGTGCTCGACCCCCCGGGCCAGAGACCCAGTACTTC.

This clonotype has only a few counts. The chain combines TRBV20-1 with TRBJ1-6; 10 positions match TRBD1. Losses at the gene ends were 5 bases for V and 7 bases for J; bases not matched to a gene: 8. The CDR3 extends over 15 amino acids. Germline loops: CDR1 DFQATT, CDR2 SNEGSKA (reference sequence). This CDR3 reads CSAQRQGARNSPLHF. CDR3 coding DNA: TGCAGTGCTCAGAGACAGGGGGCGAGGAATTCACCCCTCCACTTT.

The CDR3 here is CASSPPRYF. CDR3 bases: TGTGCCAGCTCACCACCGCGATATTTT. V gene TRBV18 combines with J gene TRBJ2-3, with unresolved D. This CDR3 contains 9 residues. Deletions cut 0 bases from V and 15 bases from J, with 4 bases between. CDR1 KGHSH and CDR2 LQKENI come from the germline V gene.

The chain employs TRBV7-9 and TRBJ2-4; D tentatively reads TRBD1 or TRBD2 (5 bases each). Trimming shortened V by 4 bases and J by 4 bases, and 8 bases separated the two germline ends. This CDR3 is built from 13 residues. Germline CDR1 is SEHNR and CDR2 is FQNEAQ (reference sequence). CDR3 sequence reads: CASSWDGKNIQYF. CDR3 bases: TGTGCCAGCAGCTGGGACGGGAAAAACATTCAGTACTTC.

The table lists this clonotype with many counts. The CDR3 DNA reads TGCAGTGCTATCAGGACCGCTAGCACAGATACGCAGTATTTT. It specifies CSAIRTASTDTQYF. The chain links TRBV20-1 to TRBJ2-3; D unresolved. The CDR3 covers 14 residues. The V and J ends lost 4 bases and 0 bases respectively, with 11 bases between them. Germline assignment: CDR1 DFQATT and CDR2 SNEGSKA (reference sequence).

CDR3 coding DNA: TGTGCCAGCAGTTACCCCGGAGTCGGAGCTTTCTTT. As protein: CASSYPGVGAFF. V gene TRBV6-7 combines with J gene TRBJ1-1; no definite D call. TRBV6-7 is recorded as an ORF, its role being uncertain. Deletions cut 2 bases from V and 10 bases from J, with 11 bases between. The CDR3 is 12 residues long.

This clonotype has only a few counts. This sequence joins TRBV20-1 and TRBJ2-1, with 7 bases matching TRBD2. The germline gives CDR1 DFQATT, CDR2 SNEGSKA (reference sequence). Trimming at V came to 6 bases and at J to 8 bases, leaving 13 bases not matched to a gene. The CDR3 consists of 14 residues. DNA for the CDR3: TGCAGTGCGTCCCGACTAGCTATCGGCTATGAGCAGTTCTTC. It is translated as CSASRLAIGYEQFF.

The table lists this clonotype with a few counts. The chain links TRBV7-8 to TRBJ2-5; 13 bases are shared with TRBD2. V shed 5 bases and J 1 base; nucleotides not matched to a gene: 4. In germline, CDR1 is SGHVS, CDR2 FQNEAQ. This CDR3 has 16 residues. The CDR3, as DNA: TGTGCCAGCAGCCGCGGACTAGCGGGGGCCCAAGAGACCCAGTACTTC. This codes for CASSRGLAGAQETQYF.

The gene calls are TRBV2 and TRBJ2-1, with D uncertain. V lost 7 bases to trimming and J lost 1 base, with 11 bases between them. The V gene's germline CDR1 is SNHLY and CDR2 FYNNEI. There are 14 residues in the CDR3. CDR3 sequence (DNA): TGTGCCAGCACGGGCGGAAGATCCTACAATGAGCAGTTCTTC. Its protein product is CASTGGRSYNEQFF. Based on the CDR3 plus reference TRBV2 and TRBJ2-1, the full variable domain is EPEVTQTPSHQVTQMGQEVILRCVPISNHLYFYWYRQILGQKVEFLVSFYNNEISEKSEIFDDQFSVERPDGSNFTLKIRSTKLEDSAMYFCASTGGRSYNEQFFGPGTRLTVL.

This clonotype occurred once. The chain recombines TRBV11-2 with TRBJ2-7, with D possibly matching TRBD1 (6 bases). The germline gives CDR1 SGHAT, CDR2 FQNNGV. The CDR3 consists of 15 residues. Trimming shortened V by 5 bases and J by 2 bases, and 16 bases separated the two germline ends. The CDR3 loop reads CASSNPAQGTYEQYF. The CDR3 nucleotides are TGTGCCAGCAGCAACCCGGCCCAGGGGACCTACGAGCAGTACTTC.

This clonotype was counted a few times. The rearrangement links TRBV12-3 or TRBV12-4 to TRBJ2-5; D could derive from TRBD1 or TRBD2 (6 bases each). The germline V and J ends were trimmed by 5 bases and 2 bases, with 18 bases remaining between them. The CDR3 length is 16 residues. CDR3 in DNA: TGTGCCAGCAGTGCTCTGTTTCGGGGGCAACAAGAGACCCAGTACTTC. It codes for CASSALFRGQQETQYF.

This clonotype appeared a few times. The rearrangement uses TRBV7-3 and TRBJ2-2; D tentatively fits TRBD1 or TRBD2 (5 bases each). Germline CDR1 and CDR2: SGHTA and FQGTGA. Between the trimmed V and J ends, which lost 5 bases and 4 bases, there was a span of 11 bases. The CDR3 is 14 residues long. CDR3 residues: CASSLNGGTGELFF. In nucleotides, the CDR3 is TGTGCCAGCAGCCTGAATGGGGGCACCGGGGAGCTGTTTTTT.

This clonotype was found many times. The chain carries TRBV20-1 and TRBJ1-1; TRBD1 aligns across 8 bases. Germline-derived CDR1 and CDR2 are DFQATT and SNEGSKA (reference sequence). This CDR3 spans 12 amino acids. V dropped 6 bases and J dropped 3; count of bases not matched to a gene: 3. CDR3 protein: CSAQTGDTEAFF. The CDR3 bases are TGCAGTGCGCAGACAGGGGACACTGAAGCTTTCTTT.

This clonotype was observed a few times. This chain uses TRBV20-1 with TRBJ2-1, with no clear D. The CDR3 runs to 13 residues. V lost 5 bases to trimming and J lost 10 bases, with 18 bases between them. The germline CDR1 and CDR2 sequences are DFQATT and SNEGSKA (reference sequence). Here the CDR3 reads CSAPGLEAREQFF. The CDR3 nucleotides are TGCAGTGCTCCCGGTCTCGAGGCCAGGGAGCAGTTCTTC.

This clonotype has just a few counts. The V call is TRBV6-5, the J call TRBJ1-1; D may be TRBD1 (5 bases). This CDR3 spans 16 amino acids. The germline V and J ends were trimmed by 4 bases and 2 bases, with 17 bases remaining between them. Germline V gives CDR1 MNHEY, CDR2 SVGAGI. The CDR3, as DNA: TGTGCCAGCAGTTCACCGGGGGGACGGAGCAACACTGAAGCTTTCTTT. It yields the protein CASSSPGGRSNTEAFF.

The rearrangement joins TRBV7-8 to TRBJ2-3; tentatively, D is TRBD1 (5 bases). Germline V CDR1 and CDR2: SGHVS, FQNEAQ. The length of the CDR3 is 16 residues. V gave up 4 bases and J gave up 1 base, with 15 bases separating them. CDR3 region: CASSSRSLRGTDTQYF. CDR3 coding DNA: TGTGCCAGCAGCTCCCGAAGCCTCAGGGGCACAGATACGCAGTATTTT.

This clonotype was seen ten or more times. Germline and junction disagree at one end, which may indicate a read error. V and J are TRBV29-1 and TRBJ2-7, with a weak D call TRBD2 (6 bases). The CDR3 length is 16 residues. Looked up from germline, CDR1 is SQVTM and CDR2 is ANQGSEA. This CDR3 is CSVEDRDLGRGYEQYF. DNA for the CDR3: TGCAGCGTGGAAGACCGGGACTTAGGACGGGGTTACGAGCAGTACTTC.

This clonotype came up a few times. V usage is TRBV30 and J usage is TRBJ2-7; D is unresolved. V lost 5 bases to trimming and J lost 0 bases, with 5 bases between them. This CDR3 is 11 amino acids long. From germline, CDR1 is GTSNPN and CDR2 SVGIG (reference sequence). CDR3 sequence: CAWEGSYEQYF. The CDR3 DNA follows: TGTGCCTGGGAAGGCTCCTACGAGCAGTACTTC.

This clonotype came up a few times. This chain uses TRBV25-1 with TRBJ2-1; tentative D call: TRBD2 (6 bases). Per the germline V gene, CDR1 is MGHDK and CDR2 is SYGVNS. This CDR3 is 14 amino acids long. V was trimmed by 8 bases and J by 5 bases, leaving 16 bases between them. The CDR3 DNA reads as TGTGCCAGCGGACCGGGACTCCAGGACAATGAGCAGTTCTTC. Amino acid sequence: CASGPGLQDNEQFF.

This clonotype was recorded a few times. The CDR3 nucleotides read TGTGCCAGCATGAGAGGGACTGCTACCTACGAGCAGTACTTC. This codes for CASMRGTATYEQYF. The genes are TRBV6-2 or TRBV6-3 and TRBJ2-7; D might be TRBD2 (6 bases). The CDR3 is made up of 14 amino acids. The germline V and J ends were trimmed by 7 bases and 2 bases, with 15 bases remaining between them. Germline CDR1 reads MNHEY; CDR2 reads SVGEGT.

This chain links TRBV5-1 with TRBJ2-6, with D possibly being TRBD1 (5 bases). Germline lookup yields CDR1 SGHRS and CDR2 YFSETQ. The CDR3 is 16 residues long. Trimming cost V 0 bases and J 2 bases, with 9 bases left between them. CDR3 DNA: TGCGCCAGCAGCTTGGAGGGGCAGACTGGGGCCAACGTCCTGACTTTC. Encoded protein: CASSLEGQTGANVLTF.

In this sample, this clonotype turned up many times. The J gene is TRBJ2-4, the V gene TRBV7-2, with no clear D. CDR1 SGHTA and CDR2 FQGNSA come from the germline V gene. The CDR3 consists of 11 residues. Between the trimmed V and J ends, which lost 4 bases and 3 bases, there was a span of 1 base. The CDR3 region is CASSYKNIQYF. CDR3 sequence (DNA): TGTGCCAGCAGCTACAAAAACATTCAGTACTTC.

This chain uses TRBV6-5 with TRBJ1-2; no clear D gene. Germline values: CDR1 MNHEY, CDR2 SVGAGI. CDR3 size: 14 residues. Trimming took 2 bases from V and 4 from J, leaving 11 bases between them. The CDR3 sequence: CASSYGPRAYGYTF. The CDR3 DNA sequence: TGTGCCAGCAGTTACGGTCCGAGGGCCTATGGCTACACCTTC.

As concerns this clonotype: Compared with germline, one end of the junction differs, possibly owing to a read error. The J gene is TRBJ2-7, the V gene TRBV20-1; unclear D gene. CDR1 DFQATT and CDR2 SNEGSKA come from the germline V gene (reference sequence). This CDR3 has 14 residues. The CDR3 loop reads CSARRGGLSHEQYF. The CDR3 DNA is TGCAGTGCTAGGCGAGGCGGCCTCTCCCACGAGCAGTACTTC.

This clonotype was seen more than once but under ten times. The J gene is TRBJ2-3, the V gene TRBV12-3 or TRBV12-4; maybe TRBD1 (6 bases). V lost 4 bases and J 8 bases, leaving 19 bases between the germline ends. The CDR3 loop spans 15 amino acids. CDR3 protein: CASSYGQRNQGTQYF. The CDR3 coding sequence is TGTGCCAGCAGTTATGGACAGAGGAACCAGGGTACGCAGTATTTT.